The next 27 T cell receptor beta chains were all read from a single sample in a study of long-term antiretroviral therapy in people with HIV. Investigators performed immunoSEQ version v3.0 at survey level. Sequenced by immunoSEQ multiplex PCR; TCRdb stores in-frame clones only, minus some. The sample shows 25,000 to 35,000 clones, 95% to 96% of them seen only once. The source was unsorted PBMCs, collected 6.6 years after starting antiretroviral therapy. The receptors shown here come from a man aged 30-40 years with HIV.

This chain joins TRBV7-2 and TRBJ2-1; D remains ambiguous. V was cut by 5 bases and J by 9 bases, with 8 bases left in between. Per the germline V gene, CDR1 is SGHTA and CDR2 is FQGNSA. This CDR3 spans 11 amino acids. CDR3 DNA: TGTGCCAGCAGCGCTGACGGTGAGCAGTTCTTC. It yields the protein CASSADGEQFF.

The rearrangement links TRBV27 to TRBJ2-2; D is ambiguous. Germline CDR1 and CDR2: MNHEY and SMNVEV (reference sequence). Trimming took 2 bases from V and 7 from J, leaving 14 bases between them. CDR3 length: 15 residues. The CDR3 spells CASSLAGPIGGELFF. CDR3 sequence (DNA): TGTGCCAGCAGTTTAGCCGGGCCCATAGGCGGGGAGCTGTTTTTT.

The rearrangement uses TRBV7-3 and TRBJ2-3, with 8 bases aligning to TRBD1. The CDR3 spans 15 residues. CDR1 is SGHTA, CDR2 FQGTGA, per germline. The ends lost 4 bases at V and 2 bases at J; junction bases unmatched: 5. Here the CDR3 DNA reads TGTGCCAGCAGCTCCCACAGGGGGGTCACAGATACGCAGTATTTT. Translated: CASSSHRGVTDTQYF.

The gene calls are TRBV7-2 and TRBJ2-7, with D unresolved. Germline lookup yields CDR1 SGHTA and CDR2 FQGNSA. The CDR3 is 16 residues long. V was trimmed by 4 bases and J by 6 bases, leaving 22 bases between them. CDR3 bases: TGTGCCAGCAGCTGGTCTTGGGGTTCGAAGTTATCCGAGCAGTACTTC. Residues: CASSWSWGSKLSEQYF. Using reference TRBV7-2 and TRBJ2-7 for the parts outside the CDR3, the full variable domain is GAGVSQSPSNKVTEKGKDVELRCDPISGHTALYWYRQSLGQGLEFLIYFQGNSAPDKSGLPSDRFSAERTGGSVSTLTIQRTQQEDSAVYLCASSWSWGSKLSEQYFGPGTRLTVT.

The gene calls are TRBV2 and TRBJ2-7; 12 bases are shared with TRBD2. J gave up 4 bases and V 6 bases, and 4 bases lay outside the gene matches. The CDR3 totals 14 residues. Per germline, CDR1 SNHLY and CDR2 FYNNEI. Written as DNA, the CDR3 is TGTGCCAGCAGGAGAGGACTAGCGGGATACGAGCAGTACTTC. It encodes CASRRGLAGYEQYF.

The chain recombines TRBV10-2 with TRBJ2-1; D is possibly TRBD2 (5 bases). The V gene's germline CDR1 is WSHSY and CDR2 SAAADI. Trimming took off 2 bases at V and 7 bases at J, with 15 bases between the two ends. This CDR3 is 15 amino acids long. Here the CDR3 DNA reads TGCGCCAGCAGTGAGCCCGGACTCTCCAGAAATGAGCAGTTCTTC. Translating gives CASSEPGLSRNEQFF.

The J gene is TRBJ2-1, the V gene TRBV7-3; 11 nucleotides align to TRBD2. The CDR3 consists of 15 residues. Per germline, CDR1 SGHTA and CDR2 FQGTGA. V was clipped by 5 bases and J by 9 bases; unmatched bases: 9. The CDR3 loop is CASSPGPSGRLEQFF. The CDR3 DNA reads as TGTGCCAGCAGCCCAGGCCCTAGCGGGAGGCTTGAGCAGTTCTTC.

The chain joins TRBV25-1 to TRBJ1-3; no clear D gene. The CDR3 covers 13 residues. Per germline, CDR1 MGHDK and CDR2 SYGVNS. V was clipped by 0 bases and J by 3 bases, with 3 bases between them. The CDR3 sequence: CASSEYDGNTIYF. CDR3 nucleotides: TGTGCCAGCAGTGAATACGATGGAAACACCATATATTTT.

The V call is TRBV9, the J call TRBJ2-3, with TRBD1 as a possible D gene (5 bases). Germline assignment: CDR1 SGDLS and CDR2 YYNGEE. CDR3 length: 14 amino acids. V was clipped by 2 bases and J by 5 bases, with 12 bases between them. The CDR3 coding sequence is TGTGCCAGCAGCGTGGTAGGGGTTGGAGATACGCAGTATTTT. Translated: CASSVVGVGDTQYF.

The chain employs TRBV28 and TRBJ2-5; a weak D match, TRBD2 (7 bases). Germline values: CDR1 MDHEN, CDR2 SYDVKM. With 2 bases removed from V and 4 bases from J, the gap between germline ends came to 14 bases. CDR3 length: 15 residues. CDR3 in amino acids: CASSLTGGLLETQYF. The CDR3 region has the DNA TGTGCCAGCAGTTTAACGGGGGGCCTTTTAGAGACCCAGTACTTC.

The chain has TRBV11-2 and TRBJ2-7, with TRBD2 as a possible D gene (6 bases). V was trimmed by 5 bases and J by 3 bases, leaving 17 bases between them. Germline V gene data show CDR1 as SGHAT and CDR2 as FQNNGV. This CDR3 has 15 residues. For the CDR3, the DNA is TGTGCCAGCAGCCTGTGGGGGGTAGCGATCTACGAGCAGTACTTC. Its translation: CASSLWGVAIYEQYF.

The V call is TRBV6-5, the J call TRBJ1-3, with D unresolved. V lost 5 bases to trimming and J lost 2 bases, with 10 bases between them. The CDR3 covers 14 residues. Per the germline V gene, CDR1 is MNHEY and CDR2 is SVGAGI. CDR3: CASSLGNPGNTIYF. DNA for the CDR3: TGTGCCAGCAGTCTGGGAAATCCTGGAAACACCATATATTTT.

The chain has TRBV7-2 and TRBJ2-7, with 8 positions matching TRBD2. The V segment lost 2 bases and the J segment 8 bases; nucleotides outside the gene matches: 14. Looked up from germline, CDR1 is SGHTA and CDR2 is FQGNSA. The CDR3 totals 16 residues. CDR3 in DNA: TGTGCCAGCAGCTTATTACTTTGGGCCGGGACTAGTAAGCAGTACTTC. Translating gives CASSLLLWAGTSKQYF.

This clone was detected only once. The V call is TRBV2, the J call TRBJ2-5; D is unresolved. This CDR3 is 14 amino acids long. In germline, CDR1 is SNHLY, CDR2 FYNNEI. Deletions cut 5 bases from V and 0 bases from J, with 10 bases between. This CDR3 reads CASSPTANQETQYF. The CDR3 DNA reads as TGTGCCAGCAGTCCTACAGCTAACCAAGAGACCCAGTACTTC.

The chain links TRBV11-3 to TRBJ2-1; D gene unclear. The CDR3 is made up of 14 amino acids. V lost 1 base and J lost 9, with 13 bases in between. Germline lookup yields CDR1 SGHNT and CDR2 YENEEA. This CDR3 is CASSLAPGIGEQFF. In nucleotides, the CDR3 is TGTGCCAGCAGCTTAGCACCCGGAATTGGTGAGCAGTTCTTC.

The chain uses TRBV7-8 and TRBJ2-7, with D perhaps matching TRBD2 (6 bases). Trimming removed 1 base from V and 4 bases from J, with 11 bases in between. The CDR3 is 14 residues long. The germline V gene encodes CDR1 SGHVS and CDR2 FQNEAQ. The CDR3 region has the DNA TGTGCCAGCAGCTTAGGGGGGAGGAAGTACGAGCAGTACTTC. This gives the protein CASSLGGRKYEQYF.

This rearrangement joins TRBV2 to TRBJ1-3; D remains ambiguous. Germline CDR1 reads SNHLY; CDR2 reads FYNNEI. The CDR3 loop spans 15 amino acids. V was cut by 6 bases and J by 3 bases, with 15 bases left in between. The CDR3 bases are TGTGCCAGCAGAACCTTTCCTACGGGTGGAAACACCATATATTTT. It codes for CASRTFPTGGNTIYF.

The chain combines TRBV27 with TRBJ2-7; TRBD2 matches 9 bases. Germline assignment: CDR1 MNHEY and CDR2 SMNVEV (reference sequence). V lost 6 bases, J lost 4 bases, and 10 bases stayed unmatched. The CDR3 covers 15 residues. The CDR3 loop reads CASRRAGLAGYEQYF. In nucleotides, the CDR3 is TGTGCCAGCAGGCGCGCAGGGCTAGCGGGATACGAGCAGTACTTC.

The chain couples TRBV12-5 to TRBJ2-1, with 10 bases matching TRBD2. The germline V gene encodes CDR1 LGHNT and CDR2 FRNRAP. This CDR3 region has 17 residues. V lost 4 bases to trimming and J lost 2 bases; unmatched junction nucleotides: 8. The CDR3: CASGSTTSGLTYNEQFF. CDR3 coding DNA: TGTGCTAGTGGTTCAACGACTAGCGGGTTGACCTACAATGAGCAGTTCTTC.

The chain carries TRBV4-2 and TRBJ2-3; 9 bases are shared with TRBD2. Germline V gives CDR1 LGHNA, CDR2 YNFKEQ. CDR3 size: 16 residues. V was pared by 2 bases and J by 6 bases, with 9 bases of the junction left unmatched. CDR3 in amino acids: CASSQWRGGGRDTQYF. The CDR3 DNA reads as TGTGCCAGCAGCCAATGGCGGGGGGGAGGGAGGGATACGCAGTATTTT.

Turning to this clone: This sample includes further DNA sequences coding for the same CDR3. The chain combines TRBV6-5 with TRBJ2-7; D gene uncertain. Germline V CDR1 and CDR2: MNHEY, SVGAGI. The CDR3 is 12 residues long. Trimming removed 5 bases from V and 4 bases from J, with 9 bases in between. The CDR3 sequence is CASSSQGYEQYF. CDR3 nucleotide sequence: TGTGCCAGCAGTAGCCAAGGGTACGAGCAGTACTTC.

The chain combines TRBV5-1 with TRBJ1-3; TRBD1 is a possible D gene (5 bases). Germline V CDR1 and CDR2: SGHRS, YFSETQ. The CDR3 loop spans 14 amino acids. V shed 4 bases and J shed 4 bases, with 12 bases lying between them. Here the CDR3 DNA reads TGCGCCAGCAGCGTGGACAAGTCCGGAAACACCATATATTTT. Its protein is CASSVDKSGNTIYF.

V and J are TRBV27 and TRBJ1-1; D ambiguous. The length of the CDR3 is 13 residues. V shed 0 bases and J shed 8 bases, with 10 bases lying between them. CDR1 is MNHEY and CDR2 is SMNVEV in the germline V gene (reference sequence). For the CDR3, the DNA is TGTGCCAGCAGTTTATCGAAGGGATCAGAAGCTTTCTTT. This translates into CASSLSKGSEAFF.

The chain has TRBV2 and TRBJ2-2; 7 bases are a match to TRBD1. Unmatched junction bases numbered 8, after V lost 5 bases and J lost 2 bases. CDR3 size: 16 residues. Germline values: CDR1 SNHLY, CDR2 FYNNEI. The CDR3, as DNA: TGTGCCAGCAGTTTGGACCGGGACAGCAACACCGGGGAGCTGTTTTTT. This sequence encodes CASSLDRDSNTGELFF.

This rearrangement joins TRBV4-3 to TRBJ1-2; possibly TRBD1 for D (6 bases). Germline CDR1 is LGHNA and CDR2 is YSLEER. Trimming cost V 0 bases and J 5 bases, with 10 bases left between them. The CDR3 extends over 14 amino acids. For the CDR3, the DNA is TGCGCCAGCAGCCAAGACAGGGGCCCGTATGGCTACACCTTC. Its translation is CASSQDRGPYGYTF.

This chain uses TRBV4-2 with TRBJ2-1; no firm D call. Germline-derived CDR1 and CDR2 are LGHNA and YNFKEQ. The V end lost 0 bases, the J end lost 9 bases, and 6 bases lay between the germline ends. This CDR3 has 12 amino acids. DNA of the CDR3: TGTGCCAGCAGCCAAGAGCAAGGTGAGCAGTTCTTC. This gives the protein CASSQEQGEQFF.

Of note for this clone: A junction boundary mismatches the germline segment, possibly from a read error. V and J are TRBV7-7 and TRBJ2-3; D possibly uses TRBD1 or TRBD2 (6 bases each). This CDR3 is 16 amino acids long. The germline gives CDR1 SSHAT, CDR2 FNYEAQ (reference sequence). The CDR3 sequence is CASSPLTYRGGDTQYF. DNA of the CDR3: TGTGCTAGCAGCCCCCTGACCTATAGAGGGGGGGATACGCAGTATTTT.